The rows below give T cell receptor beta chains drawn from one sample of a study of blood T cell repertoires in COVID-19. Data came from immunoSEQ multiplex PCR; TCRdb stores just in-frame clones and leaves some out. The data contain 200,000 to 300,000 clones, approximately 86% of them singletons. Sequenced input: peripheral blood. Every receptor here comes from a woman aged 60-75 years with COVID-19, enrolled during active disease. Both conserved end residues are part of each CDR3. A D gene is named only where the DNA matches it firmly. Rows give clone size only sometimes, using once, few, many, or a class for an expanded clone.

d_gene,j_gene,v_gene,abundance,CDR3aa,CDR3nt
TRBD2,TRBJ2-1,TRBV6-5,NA,CASRPLAGGRNEQFF,TGTGCCAGCAGGCCTCTAGCGGGAGGAAGGAATGAGCAGTTCTTC
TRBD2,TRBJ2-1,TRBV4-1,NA,CASSQPGTSGRVYNEQFF,TGCGCCAGCAGCCAACCCGGGACTAGCGGGAGGGTCTACAATGAGCAGTTCTTC
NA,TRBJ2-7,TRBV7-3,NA,CASSLTGEVYEQYF,TGTGCCAGCAGCTTAACAGGGGAGGTTTACGAGCAGTACTTC
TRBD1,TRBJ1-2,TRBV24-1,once,CATSTTGGNYGYTF,TGTGCCACCAGTACGACAGGGGGCAACTATGGCTACACCTTC
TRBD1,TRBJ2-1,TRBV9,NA,CASSGPPRDRMNYNEQFF,TGTGCCAGCAGCGGGCCACCTAGGGACAGGATGAACTACAATGAGCAGTTCTTC
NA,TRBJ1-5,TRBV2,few,CASNREGSNQPQHF,TGTGCCAGCAACCGGGAAGGCAGTAATCAGCCCCAGCATTTT
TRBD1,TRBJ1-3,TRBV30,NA,CAWSGTDSGNTIYF,TGTGCCTGGAGCGGGACAGACTCTGGAAACACCATATATTTT
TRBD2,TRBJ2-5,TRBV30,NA,CAWSSLAGGPQETQYF,TGTGCCTGGAGTAGTTTAGCGGGAGGGCCTCAAGAGACCCAGTACTTC
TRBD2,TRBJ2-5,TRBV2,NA,CASLGLAGLQETQYF,TGTGCCAGCCTGGGGCTAGCGGGGCTCCAAGAGACCCAGTACTTC
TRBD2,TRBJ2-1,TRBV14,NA,CASSQNRAGGRLFF,TGTGCCAGCAGCCAAAATAGGGCGGGAGGTCGCCTGTTCTTC
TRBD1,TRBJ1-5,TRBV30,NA,CAWSETMTGGQPQHF,TGTGCCTGGAGTGAGACCATGACAGGGGGTCAGCCCCAGCATTTT
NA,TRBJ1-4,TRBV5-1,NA,CASSLGPREKLFF,TGCGCCAGCAGCTTGGGCCCTAGGGAAAAACTGTTTTTT
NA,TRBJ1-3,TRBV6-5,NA,CASTPTGNSGNTIYF,TGTGCCAGCACCCCGACGGGGAACTCTGGAAACACCATATATTTT
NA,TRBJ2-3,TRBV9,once,CASSVAGVGTDTQYF,TGTGCCAGCAGCGTAGCGGGAGTGGGAACAGATACGCAGTATTTT
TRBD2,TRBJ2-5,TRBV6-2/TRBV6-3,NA,CASSNPGGGQSGTQYF,TGTGCCAGCAGCAACCCCGGGGGGGGCCAATCGGGGACCCAGTACTTC
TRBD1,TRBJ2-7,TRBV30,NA,CAWSTGQGIYEQYF,TGTGCCTGGAGTACAGGACAGGGGATCTACGAGCAGTACTTC
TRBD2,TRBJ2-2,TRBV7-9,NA,CASSPQGLDVGELFF,TGTGCCAGCAGCCCGCAGGGACTAGATGTGGGGGAGCTGTTTTTT
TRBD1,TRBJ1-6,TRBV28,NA,CASSFRDRYNSPLHF,TGTGCCAGCAGTTTCCGGGACAGGTATAATTCACCCCTCCACTTT
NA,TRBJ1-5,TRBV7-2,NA,CASSWGSLSNQPQHF,TGTGCCAGCAGCTGGGGCAGCCTTAGCAATCAGCCCCAGCATTTT
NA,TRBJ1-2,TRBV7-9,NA,CASSLGQVLGYTF,TGTGCCAGCAGCTTGGGTCAGGTGCTTGGCTACACCTTC
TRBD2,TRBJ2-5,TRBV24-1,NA,CATSHPSGSGAQYF,TGTGCCACCAGTCACCCCTCCGGGAGCGGGGCCCAGTACTTC
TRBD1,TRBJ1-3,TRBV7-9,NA,CASSRDRAGNTIYF,TGTGCCAGCAGCAGAGACAGGGCTGGAAACACCATATATTTT
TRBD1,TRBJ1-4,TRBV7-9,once,CASRLGQGGEKLFF,TGTGCCAGCAGATTAGGACAGGGAGGCGAAAAACTGTTTTTT
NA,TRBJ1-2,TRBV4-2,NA,CASSQAEGRVEYGYTF,TGTGCCAGCAGCCAAGCCGAAGGGAGGGTGGAATATGGCTACACCTTC
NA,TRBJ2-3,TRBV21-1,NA,CARGPRERPGTDTQYF,TGTGCCAGAGGGCCCCGGGAGCGGCCGGGCACAGATACGCAGTATTTT
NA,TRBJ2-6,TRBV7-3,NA,CASSLDLRAGANVLTF,TGTGCCAGCAGCCTCGACCTCAGGGCTGGGGCCAACGTCCTGACTTTC
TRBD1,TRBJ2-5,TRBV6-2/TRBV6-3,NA,CASSRPGQGRETQYF,TGTGCCAGCAGTCGTCCGGGACAGGGGAGAGAGACCCAGTACTTC
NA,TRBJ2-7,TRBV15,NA,CATSRKRSQDEQYF,TGTGCCACCAGCAGAAAAAGGTCGCAGGACGAGCAGTACTTC
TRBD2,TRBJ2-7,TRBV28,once,CASRSGLAGAYEQYF,TGTGCCAGCAGAAGCGGACTAGCGGGAGCGTACGAGCAGTACTTC
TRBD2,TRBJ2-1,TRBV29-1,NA,CSVGEVRLAGARNEQFF,TGCAGCGTTGGGGAGGTCCGACTAGCGGGAGCAAGAAATGAGCAGTTCTTC
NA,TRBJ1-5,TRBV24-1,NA,CATSDPSGSQPQHF,TGTGCCACCAGTGATCCCAGCGGATCTCAGCCCCAGCATTTT
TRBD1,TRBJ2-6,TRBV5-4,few,CASSPLGGASGANVLTF,TGTGCCAGCAGCCCGCTAGGGGGCGCGTCTGGGGCCAACGTCCTGACTTTC
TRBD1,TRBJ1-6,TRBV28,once,CASRNRGLNSPLHF,TGTGCCAGCAGGAACAGGGGGCTTAATTCACCCCTCCACTTT
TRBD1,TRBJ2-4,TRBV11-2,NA,CASSLVGPNRGQYF,TGTGCCAGCAGCTTAGTAGGTCCGAACAGGGGTCAGTACTTC
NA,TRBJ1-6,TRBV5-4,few,CASSLIGGHSPLHF,TGTGCCAGCAGCTTGATAGGAGGCCATTCACCCCTCCACTTT
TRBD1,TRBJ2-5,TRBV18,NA,CASSTARQGRETQYF,TGTGCCAGCTCAACTGCACGACAGGGGCGGGAGACCCAGTACTTC
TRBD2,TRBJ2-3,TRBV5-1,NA,CASSFAGGGTDTQYF,TGCGCCAGCAGCTTCGCGGGAGGGGGCACAGATACGCAGTATTTT
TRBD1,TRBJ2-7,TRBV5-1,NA,CASRSRGQGVGEQYF,TGCGCCAGCAGGTCCCGGGGACAGGGGGTGGGTGAGCAGTACTTC
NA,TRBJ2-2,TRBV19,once,CASSTNMVGELFF,TGTGCCAGTAGTACCAACATGGTCGGGGAGCTGTTTTTT
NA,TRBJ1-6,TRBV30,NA,CAWRVGPESSPLHF,TGTGCCTGGAGGGTGGGGCCCGAATCTTCACCCCTCCACTTT
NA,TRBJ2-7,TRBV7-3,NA,CASSLIGRHEQYF,TGTGCCAGCAGCTTAATAGGGAGGCACGAGCAGTACTTC
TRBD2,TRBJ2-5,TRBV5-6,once,CASSTGLAGETQYF,TGTGCCAGCAGCACAGGACTAGCAGGGGAGACCCAGTACTTC
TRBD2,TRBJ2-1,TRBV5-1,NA,CASSHGGGLAGDEQFF,TGCGCCAGCAGCCATGGGGGCGGACTAGCGGGAGATGAGCAGTTCTTC
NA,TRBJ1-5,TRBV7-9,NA,CASSPSGEGGNQPQHF,TGTGCCAGCAGCCCCTCGGGGGAGGGTGGCAATCAGCCCCAGCATTTT